A selection of T cell receptor beta chains follows, all from one sample in a study of shared clonotypes between healthy human individuals. Profiled with immunoSEQ multiplex PCR; TCRdb holds only in-frame clones, not every one. The sample consists of roughly 2.1 million clones, roughly 91% of them appearing once. The source material was naive CD8+ T cells from PBMCs. The receptors originated from a young man in good health. Some clones in this sample may be carry-over from other donors' samples. Each CDR3 is given with its conserved first and last residue. The order of the fields is J gene, D gene, clone size, V gene, CDR3 DNA, CDR3 protein. D genes are given only for firm matches. Only some rows state a clone size, as once, few, many or a class for expanded clones.

>TRBJ2-5|TRBD2|.|TRBV6-6
TGTGCCAGCAGTTTAACTAGCGGGAGAAAAGAGACCCAGTACTTC
CASSLTSGRKETQYF
>TRBJ2-2|TRBD1|.|TRBV5-6
TGTGCCAGCAGCACGGGGACAGGGGGCCTCACCGGGGAGCTGTTTTTT
CASSTGTGGLTGELFF
>TRBJ2-1|.|.|TRBV27
TGTGCCAGCACCGCCACGGGGGGCAACAATGAGCAGTTCTTC
CASTATGGNNEQFF
>TRBJ1-6|TRBD1|.|TRBV11-2
TGTGCCAGCAGCTCGTGGACAGGGAGTAATTCACCCCTCCACTTT
CASSSWTGSNSPLHF
>TRBJ2-1|TRBD2|.|TRBV19
TGTGCCAGTACCCCAGCGGGAACCTACAATGAGCAGTTCTTC
CASTPAGTYNEQFF
>TRBJ2-1|TRBD2|.|TRBV7-9
TGTGCCAGCAGCTTAAAAACTACTAGCGGGCCCTACAATGAGCAGTTCTTC
CASSLKTTSGPYNEQFF
>TRBJ2-7|.|.|TRBV29-1
TGCAGCGTTGGGCAGGGGGGGATCTACGAGCAGTACTTC
CSVGQGGIYEQYF
>TRBJ2-1|TRBD2|once|TRBV7-3
TGTGCCAGCAGCCCTAGGGGGGCTAGCGGGAGGGGTCGGTCCTACAATGAGCAGTTCTTC
CASSPRGASGRGRSYNEQFF
>TRBJ2-1|.|.|TRBV7-9
TGTGCCAGCAGCCCCAGCACAGGTACAACCTACAATGAGCAGTTCTTC
CASSPSTGTTYNEQFF
>TRBJ2-5|TRBD1|.|TRBV9
TGTGCCAGCAGCGCATCAGGGGGCCCCCAAGAGACCCAGTACTTC
CASSASGGPQETQYF
>TRBJ2-7|TRBD1|.|TRBV28
TGTGCCAGCAGCCGAATAGACAGGGAGACAGACTACGAGCAGTACTTC
CASSRIDRETDYEQYF
>TRBJ2-2|.|.|TRBV19
TGTGCCAGTAGTCCAGTCACCGGGGAGCTGTTTTTT
CASSPVTGELFF
>TRBJ2-5|TRBD1|.|TRBV4-1
TGCGCCAGCAGCCCTAGACAGGGGACCCAAGAGACCCAGTACTTC
CASSPRQGTQETQYF
>TRBJ2-7|.|.|TRBV9
TGTGCCAGCAGCGTAGCGATTAGCGGCTACGAGCAGTACTTC
CASSVAISGYEQYF
>TRBJ2-7|TRBD2|.|TRBV7-3
TGTGCCAGCAGCCCCGGGACTAGCTACGAGCAGTACTTC
CASSPGTSYEQYF
>TRBJ1-1|.|.|TRBV6-5
TGTGCCAGCAGTCCGAGCGGGGGCTTGAACACTGAAGCTTTCTTT
CASSPSGGLNTEAFF
>TRBJ1-5|.|.|TRBV6-6
TGTGCCAGCAGTCACCCTCGGAATCAGCCCCAGCATTTT
CASSHPRNQPQHF
>TRBJ2-1|TRBD1|.|TRBV7-9
TGTGCCAGCAGCGCACCGCAGGGGGCCCACCTCGGTGAGCAGTTCTTC
CASSAPQGAHLGEQFF
>TRBJ2-2|.|.|TRBV27
TGTGCCAGCAGTTTTGGGAGAACCGGGGAGCTGTTTTTT
CASSFGRTGELFF
>TRBJ1-1|TRBD1|few|TRBV30
TGTGCCGGCTACAGGGGGCCACGCACTGAAGCTTTCTTT
CAGYRGPRTEAFF
>TRBJ1-1|.|few|TRBV29-1
TGCAGCGTTGAAGATGGGGGTACTGAAGCTTTCTTT
CSVEDGGTEAFF
>TRBJ2-7|TRBD2|.|TRBV27
TGTGCCAGCAGACATCACATCGACCGACTAGCGGGAGGGCCGGGGGAGCAGTACTTC
CASRHHIDRLAGGPGEQYF
>TRBJ1-1|.|.|TRBV5-1
TGCGCCAGCAGCCCCTCGGGGCCGATTACGATGGCTTTCTTT
CASSPSGPITMAFF
>TRBJ2-5|.|once|TRBV4-3
TGCGCCAGCAGCCGCCTCACAGGATCCCAAGAGACCCAGTACTTC
CASSRLTGSQETQYF
>TRBJ1-5|.|.|TRBV5-8
TGTGCCAGCAGTGAATACGGCCTTTATCAGCCCCAGCATTTT
CASSEYGLYQPQHF
>TRBJ2-7|.|.|TRBV11-3
TGTGCCAGCAGCTTGGGGGGCGGGTACGAGCAGTACTTC
CASSLGGGYEQYF
>TRBJ2-2|.|.|TRBV28
TGTGCCAGCAGTCTTTCAGGGGCCGCCGGGGAGCTGTTTTTT
CASSLSGAAGELFF
>TRBJ1-2|TRBD1|once|TRBV10-3
TGTGCCACCCAAGGGGGCAGTCGCGACGATTTGTACACCTTC
CATQGGSRDDLYTF
>TRBJ2-7|.|.|TRBV4-1
TGCGCCAGCAGCCAGGTTAGCTCCGAGCAGTACTTC
CASSQVSSEQYF
>TRBJ1-5|.|.|TRBV28
TGTGCCAGCAGTTTAAGGCGGGATCTGGAGGCTCAGCCCCAGCATTTT
CASSLRRDLEAQPQHF
>TRBJ1-1|.|.|TRBV10-3
TGTGCCATCAGTGAGTCTTGGGAGTTAAACACTGAAGCTTTCTTT
CAISESWELNTEAFF
>TRBJ1-4|TRBD1|.|TRBV5-5
TGTGCCAGCAGACCTACAGGGGGCGAAACTAATGAAAAACTGTTTTTT
CASRPTGGETNEKLFF
>TRBJ2-5|.|.|TRBV21-1
TGTGCCAGCAGGGACGGGACAGGGGGAGAGACCCAGTACTTC
CASRDGTGGETQYF
>TRBJ1-4|TRBD1|.|TRBV28
TGTGCCAGCAGTTTATCGACAGGGAATGAAAAACTGTTTTTT
CASSLSTGNEKLFF
>TRBJ1-2|.|.|TRBV7-9
TGTGCCAGCAGCTTCGTGCGGGGCGACTATGGCTACACCTTC
CASSFVRGDYGYTF
>TRBJ2-2|TRBD1|.|TRBV13
TGTGCCAGCAACTCTTGGACAGGGGGCGGCGGGGAGCTGTTTTTT
CASNSWTGGGGELFF
>TRBJ2-5|TRBD2|many|TRBV2
TGTGCCAGCAGTGCCCCTCCCGGGAGGGAGGGGGAGACCCAGTACTTC
CASSAPPGREGETQYF
>TRBJ2-7|TRBD2|once|TRBV13
TGTGCCAGCAGCTTATCACCGGGAGGGCCTGTCGAGCAGTACTTC
CASSLSPGGPVEQYF
>TRBJ1-2|.|.|TRBV19
TGTGCCAGTAGTATTCGCCAGATGTATGGCTACACCTTC
CASSIRQMYGYTF
>TRBJ2-1|.|.|TRBV7-8
TGTGCCAGCAGCTTAGCCAGCTACGGCGCTCGTAATGAGCAGTTCTTC
CASSLASYGARNEQFF
>TRBJ1-1|TRBD1|.|TRBV4-1
TGCGCCAGCAGCCAAGAGATGGACAGGTCGAGGAACACTGAAGCTTTCTTT
CASSQEMDRSRNTEAFF
>TRBJ2-3|.|once|TRBV5-4
TGTGCCAGCAGCATGGAGGGAGATACGCAGTATTTT
CASSMEGDTQYF